The clone carrying this TCR beta chain was found many times. This specimen comes from a study of T cells in Graves' hyperthyroidism and ophthalmopathy. About the research overall: Peripheral blood was collected at initial diagnosis, before any treatment.

CDR3 length equals 18 residues. V was clipped by 3 bases and J by 0 bases; unmatched bases: 9. Germline CDR1 SGDLS, CDR2 YYNGEE. Amplified TCR beta CDR3 regions came from RNA transcripts. RT-PCR in the first round (using the HTBI primer set) targeted the TCR CDR3. TCRdb re-analysed the multiplex PCR reads in MiXCR, keeping a single row per CDR3 protein. The sample consists of more than 500,000 distinct CDR3 sequences, roughly 15% of them appearing once. Lactation, pregnancy, other autoimmune disease or uncontrolled infection led to exclusion of patients. This receptor was identified in a woman aged 30 to 39 with Graves' ophthalmopathy. The chain recombines TRBV9 with TRBJ1-4, with TRBD1 matching over 9 bases. Sequencing was performed on blood. For the CDR3, the DNA is TGTGCCAGCAGCGCCTTCCCGGGACAGGGTTCAACTAATGAAAAACTGTTTTTT. It codes for CASSAFPGQGSTNEKLFF.